The rows below give T cell receptor beta chains drawn from one sample of a study of blood T cells in healthy people across ages. TCRdb reprocessed the 5' RACE reads with MiXCR, giving one entry per CDR3 protein. The sample holds roughly 1.5 million distinct CDR3 sequences, approximately 43% seen once. The sample comprised blood. All receptors derive from a woman younger than 30 in good health. Both conserved end residues are part of each CDR3. The D gene is left open where the match is weak. Clone size, where shown, is once, few, many, or a class for clones that have expanded.

v_call	d_call	clone_size	j_call	cdr3_aa	cdr3_nt
TRBV6-5	NA	NA	TRBJ1-2	CASRRVRQGDYGYTF	TGTGCCAGCAGACGTGTGAGGCAGGGAGACTATGGCTACACCTTC
TRBV7-2	NA	many	TRBJ2-3	CASSLGPGGTDTQYF	TGTGCCAGCAGCTTAGGTCCGGGAGGCACAGATACGCAGTATTTT
TRBV2	NA	NA	TRBJ2-7	CASSDGQGLYQYEQYF	TGTGCCAGCAGCGATGGGCAGGGGCTTTACCAGTACGAGCAGTACTTC
TRBV6-6	NA	NA	TRBJ1-5	CASSYVGNQPQHF	TGTGCCAGCAGTTATGTGGGGAATCAGCCCCAGCATTTT
TRBV27	NA	NA	TRBJ1-2	CVSSLLGGDYGYTF	TGTGTCAGCAGTTTACTCGGGGGGGACTATGGCTACACCTTC
TRBV27	TRBD2	few	TRBJ2-1	CASTSGGIEQFF	TGTGCCAGCACTAGCGGGGGGATTGAGCAGTTCTTC
TRBV4-2	NA	NA	TRBJ1-1	CASSQDLQGENTEAFF	TGTGCCAGCAGCCAAGATCTACAGGGCGAGAACACTGAAGCTTTCTTT
TRBV9	NA	NA	TRBJ2-4	CASSVAGGGEAKNIQYF	TGTGCCAGCAGCGTAGCAGGGGGGGGCGAAGCCAAAAACATTCAGTACTTC
TRBV29-1	NA	NA	TRBJ2-5	CSVGRRLKETQYF	TGCAGCGTTGGGAGGCGGCTCAAGGAGACCCAGTACTTC
TRBV29-1	NA	NA	TRBJ1-5	CSVVMAGGQSPRQPQHF	TGCAGCGTTGTTATGGCGGGTGGGCAGTCCCCCCGTCAGCCCCAGCATTTT
TRBV20-1	TRBD1	few	TRBJ1-5	CSAVGGTVDSNQPQHF	TGCAGTGCAGTGGGAGGGACAGTTGATAGCAATCAGCCCCAGCATTTT
TRBV4-1	TRBD1	many	TRBJ1-2	CASSQGGNYGYTF	TGTGCCAGCAGCCAGGGGGGTAACTATGGCTACACCTTC
TRBV30	NA	NA	TRBJ1-1	CAWSLAGYTEAFF	TGTGCCTGGAGTCTCGCCGGTTACACTGAAGCTTTCTTT
TRBV28	NA	NA	TRBJ1-1	CASSDKGREGAFF	TGTGCCAGCAGTGATAAGGGGAGGGAAGGAGCTTTCTTT
TRBV20-1	TRBD1	NA	TRBJ1-4	CSARQGERKKLFF	TGCAGTGCCAGACAGGGAGAGCGGAAAAAACTGTTTTTT
TRBV9	TRBD1	NA	TRBJ1-2	CASSGDRGGRGYTF	TGTGCCAGCAGCGGGGACAGGGGAGGACGTGGCTACACCTTC
TRBV12-3/TRBV12-4	NA	NA	TRBJ1-4	CASANGVDEKLFF	TGTGCCAGCGCTAACGGTGTCGATGAAAAACTGTTTTTT
TRBV7-8	TRBD1	NA	TRBJ2-5	CASSNRQGAGETQYF	TGTGCCAGCAGCAACCGACAGGGGGCTGGAGAGACCCAGTACTTC
TRBV6-5	TRBD1	many	TRBJ1-2	CASSPDRAVYGYTF	TGTGCCAGCAGTCCTGACAGGGCGGTCTATGGCTACACCTTC
TRBV27	NA	NA	TRBJ2-6	CASSAPWGANVLTF	TGTGCCAGTAGTGCCCCTTGGGGGGCCAACGTCCTGACTTTC
TRBV10-3	TRBD1	many	TRBJ2-7	CAISGGQSSYEQYF	TGTGCCATCAGTGGGGGACAGAGCTCCTACGAGCAGTACTTC
TRBV20-1	NA	many	TRBJ2-7	CSARDSSYEQYF	TGCAGTGCTAGGGACAGCTCCTACGAGCAGTACTTC
TRBV7-2	NA	NA	TRBJ2-1	CASSYGTVYNEQFF	TGTGCCAGCAGCTACGGGACCGTGTACAATGAGCAGTTCTTC
TRBV20-1	NA	NA	TRBJ2-1	CSAAPGDPTYNEQFF	TGCAGTGCTGCCCCAGGGGACCCAACCTACAATGAGCAGTTCTTC
TRBV27	TRBD1	NA	TRBJ2-5	CASSPRPGTGIETQYF	TGTGCCAGCAGTCCACGACCCGGGACAGGGATAGAGACCCAGTACTTC
TRBV7-2	TRBD1	NA	TRBJ1-5	CASSSHRGQPQHF	TGTGCCAGCAGCTCCCACAGGGGCCAGCCCCAGCATTTT
TRBV9	NA	few	TRBJ1-1	CASSDSDGRKAFF	TGTGCCAGCAGCGACTCGGACGGTCGAAAAGCTTTCTTT
TRBV27	NA	few	TRBJ1-5	CASSLSGSFQPQHF	TGTGCCAGCAGTTTATCCGGCAGTTTTCAGCCCCAGCATTTT
TRBV7-9	TRBD1	few	TRBJ2-5	CASSLVGTGEETQYF	TGTGCCAGCAGCTTAGTAGGGACAGGGGAAGAGACCCAGTACTTC
TRBV5-1	NA	few	TRBJ1-2	CASSQDEKTNYGYTF	TGCGCCAGCAGCCAGGACGAGAAGACTAACTATGGCTACACCTTC
TRBV20-1	TRBD2	few	TRBJ2-4	CSARGALAGEAKNIQYF	TGCAGTGCTAGAGGGGCTTTGGCGGGAGAGGCCAAAAACATTCAGTACTTC
TRBV5-1	TRBD1	few	TRBJ2-7	CASSLETLQGFISYEQYF	TGCGCCAGCAGCTTGGAGACCCTACAGGGGTTTATCTCCTACGAGCAGTACTTC
TRBV11-2	NA	NA	TRBJ2-1	CASSPARGSGFNEQFF	TGTGCCAGCAGCCCCGCACGAGGAAGTGGATTCAATGAGCAGTTCTTC
TRBV12-3/TRBV12-4	TRBD2	NA	TRBJ2-1	CASSPLAGGLPGHEQFF	TGTGCCAGCAGTCCGCTAGCGGGGGGCCTCCCCGGGCATGAGCAGTTCTTC
TRBV6-5	NA	NA	TRBJ1-6	CASSVGLDSPLHF	TGTGCCAGCAGTGTGGGGCTAGATTCACCCCTCCACTTT
TRBV3-1	NA	NA	TRBJ2-1	CASSTSSTSGRHEQFF	TGTGCCAGCAGTACCTCATCTACATCGGGGCGTCATGAGCAGTTCTTC
TRBV20-1	NA	NA	TRBJ2-7	CSANRQDPGLGEQYF	TGCAGTGCTAATCGACAGGACCCAGGTCTGGGGGAGCAGTACTTC
TRBV28	TRBD2	NA	TRBJ2-1	CASSLYGGRARNEQFF	TGTGCCAGCAGTTTATATGGCGGGAGGGCCCGCAATGAGCAGTTCTTC
TRBV7-9	TRBD2	NA	TRBJ2-4	CASSARTSGSLAKNIQYF	TGTGCCAGCAGCGCGCGGACTAGCGGGAGCCTAGCCAAAAACATTCAGTACTTC
TRBV20-1	TRBD2	NA	TRBJ2-7	CSALSGPTYEQYF	TGCAGTGCACTTAGCGGGCCGACCTACGAGCAGTACTTC
TRBV6-2/TRBV6-3	NA	NA	TRBJ2-7	CASSSHRDEQYF	TGTGCCAGCAGTTCTCACAGGGACGAGCAGTACTTC
TRBV28	NA	NA	TRBJ2-1	CASSPLGADEQFF	TGTGCCAGCAGTCCTTTGGGGGCCGATGAGCAGTTCTTC
TRBV7-2	TRBD1	few	TRBJ1-4	CASSRDRDRKLFF	TGTGCCAGCAGCCGGGACAGGGACCGCAAACTGTTTTTT